Each of the 8 T cell receptor beta chains below was sequenced from the same sample in a study of cytomegalovirus exposure and HLA in healthy donors. Primers included in the PCR were 60 Vbeta and 13 Jbeta primers. The method was immunoSEQ multiplex PCR; TCRdb's version includes in-frame clones alone and lacks a portion of them. The sample table sets out some 110,000 clones. Sequences were obtained from PBMCs. The source of these receptors is a man between 18 and 35 years old in good health and CMV-seronegative.

The chain combines TRBV9 with TRBJ1-2, with unresolved D. The germline V and J ends were trimmed by 5 bases and 2 bases, with 16 bases remaining between them. Germline assignment: CDR1 SGDLS and CDR2 YYNGEE. The CDR3 runs to 15 residues. The CDR3 DNA reads TGTGCCAGCAGTGGGGAGACGGGGAGAAACTATGGCTACACCTTC. Translating gives CASSGETGRNYGYTF.

This sequence joins TRBV7-6 and TRBJ1-2; D might be TRBD1 (5 bases). Germline CDR1 is SGHVS and CDR2 is FNYEAQ. The length of the CDR3 is 13 residues. Written as DNA, the CDR3 is TGTGCGCGATCGGACACCTCTAACTATGGCTACACCTTC. It encodes CARSDTSNYGYTF.

The J gene is TRBJ2-1, the V gene TRBV6-1; D is unresolved. The V end lost 6 bases, the J end lost 5 bases, and 14 bases lay between the germline ends. The CDR3 has 14 residues. The germline V gene has CDR1 MNHNS and CDR2 SASEGT. CDR3 amino acids: CASRFSYRHNEQFF. The CDR3 nucleotides read TGTGCCAGCAGGTTTAGTTACAGACACAATGAGCAGTTCTTC.

The V gene is TRBV5-4, the J gene TRBJ1-1, with 7 bases lining up with TRBD1. Germline V CDR1 and CDR2: SGHNT, YYREEE (reference sequence). CDR3 length equals 15 residues. Trimming took 3 bases from V and 7 from J; bases not matched to a gene: 12. The CDR3: CASSSPGGARGEAFF. The CDR3 DNA follows: TGTGCCAGCAGCTCCCCAGGGGGTGCTCGGGGTGAAGCTTTCTTT.

The DNA of the CDR3 is TGCGCCAGCAGCCAAGACAGGGTGGCTCTTAATGAAAAACTGTTTTTT. The encoded protein is CASSQDRVALNEKLFF. V usage is TRBV4-1 and J usage is TRBJ1-4, with a weak D call TRBD1 (5 bases). Germline loops: CDR1 MGHRA, CDR2 YSYEKL. This CDR3 comprises 16 residues. V was shortened by 0 bases and J by 4 bases, with 12 bases between the two germline ends.

The V call is TRBV5-1, the J call TRBJ2-7; TRBD1 matches at 7 bases. The CDR3 runs to 14 residues. CDR1 SGHRS and CDR2 YFSETQ come from the germline V gene. Trimming removed 4 bases from V and 6 bases from J; junction bases left unmatched: 10. CDR3 bases: TGCGCCAGCAGCCAAAGACAGGGTTTCTCCGAGCAGTACTTC. Amino acids: CASSQRQGFSEQYF.

V and J are TRBV2 and TRBJ1-5; TRBD1 is a possible D gene (6 bases). V shed 0 bases and J shed 3 bases, with 15 bases lying between them. Germline-derived CDR1 and CDR2 are SNHLY and FYNNEI. This CDR3 comprises 17 residues. Here the CDR3 DNA reads TGTGCCAGCAGTGAAGCTAAAGACAGGTTCGACAATCAGCCCCAGCATTTT. It specifies CASSEAKDRFDNQPQHF.

The CDR3 protein is CASSLSGGPGETQYF. The CDR3 DNA follows: TGTGCCAGCAGCCTTAGCGGGGGGCCGGGGGAGACCCAGTACTTC. This chain connects TRBV4-2 to TRBJ2-5, with 10 bases identical to TRBD2. CDR1 is LGHNA, CDR2 YNFKEQ, per germline. V lost 4 bases and J lost 5; bases outside the gene matches: 7. The CDR3 loop spans 15 amino acids.